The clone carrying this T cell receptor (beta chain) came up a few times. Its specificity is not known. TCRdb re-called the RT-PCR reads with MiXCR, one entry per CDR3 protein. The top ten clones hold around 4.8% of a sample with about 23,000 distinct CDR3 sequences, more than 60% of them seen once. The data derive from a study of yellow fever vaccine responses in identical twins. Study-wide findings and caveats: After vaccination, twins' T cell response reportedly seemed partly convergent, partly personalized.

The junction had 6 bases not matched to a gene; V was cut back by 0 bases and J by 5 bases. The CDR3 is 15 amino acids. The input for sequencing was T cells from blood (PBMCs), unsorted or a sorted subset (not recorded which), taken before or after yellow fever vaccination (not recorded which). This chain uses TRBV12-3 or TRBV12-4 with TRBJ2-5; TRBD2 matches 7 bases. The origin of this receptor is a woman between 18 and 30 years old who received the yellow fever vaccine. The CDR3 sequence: CASSLAGGPSETQYF. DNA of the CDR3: TGTGCCAGCAGTTTAGCGGGAGGGCCCTCTGAGACCCAGTACTTC.